This entry lists 30 T cell receptor beta chains sequenced from one sample in a study of T cells in Graves' hyperthyroidism and ophthalmopathy. There were TCR beta CDR3 regions amplified from RNA transcripts. Primed by the HTBI set, a first-round RT-PCR was run on the TCR CDR3. Via MiXCR, TCRdb re-called the multiplex PCR reads, giving one row per CDR3 protein. The sample lists approximately 870,000 distinct CDR3 sequences; more than 30% were seen once. Material for sequencing was blood. All receptors come from a young man with Graves' hyperthyroidism.

The rearrangement uses TRBV20-1 and TRBJ2-6; 7 bases are shared with TRBD2. Per the germline V gene, CDR1 is DFQATT and CDR2 is SNEGSKA (reference sequence). This CDR3 comprises 14 residues. V lost 0 bases, J lost 4 bases, and 0 bases stayed unmatched. The DNA for the CDR3 is TGCAGTGCTAGAGAGCGGGGGGGGGCCAACGTCCTGACTTTC. This translates into CSARERGGANVLTF.

V is TRBV4-3 and J is TRBJ1-3; 8 bases map to TRBD1. The CDR3 covers 15 residues. The germline V gene has CDR1 LGHNA and CDR2 YSLEER. V lost 4 bases to trimming and J lost 5 bases; unmatched junction nucleotides: 7. The CDR3 loop is CASSPQGELRNTIYF. In nucleotides, the CDR3 is TGCGCCAGCAGCCCACAGGGGGAACTGAGAAACACCATATATTTT.

The chain carries TRBV7-6 and TRBJ2-2, with D tentatively TRBD2 (6 bases). The CDR3 contains 14 residues. Trimming cost V 4 bases and J 3 bases, with 9 bases left between them. Germline V gene lookup returns CDR1 SGHVS and CDR2 FNYEAQ. The CDR3 bases are TGTGCCAGCAGCTATGGGGGGTACACCGGGGAGCTGTTTTTT. Its translation is CASSYGGYTGELFF.

This clonotype appeared many times. This chain connects TRBV6-1 to TRBJ1-1, with TRBD1 as a possible D gene (5 bases). The CDR3 consists of 14 residues. Between the trimmed V and J ends, which lost 11 bases and 1 base, there was a span of 17 bases. The germline gives CDR1 MNHNS, CDR2 SASEGT. The CDR3 loop is CAAGRGSGNTEAFF. DNA for the CDR3: TGTGCCGCAGGGAGGGGAAGTGGGAACACTGAAGCTTTCTTT.

In regard to this clonotype: A much larger clone differs by one base, so this may be a read error. The chain recombines TRBV7-9 with TRBJ1-2; D unclear. The CDR3 has 15 residues. Trimming removed 4 bases at V and 1 base at J, with 13 bases between. Germline V gives CDR1 SEHNR, CDR2 FQNEAQ (reference sequence). The CDR3 DNA follows: TGTGCCAGCAGCTCAGTCTATGCCGATAACTATGGCTACACCTTC. Amino acids: CASSSVYADNYGYTF.

The chain couples TRBV6-6 to TRBJ1-6; a possible D gene is TRBD1 (5 bases). The V gene lost 6 bases and the J gene lost 0 bases, with 12 bases spanning the gap. The CDR3 is made up of 16 amino acids. The germline V gene encodes CDR1 MNHNY and CDR2 SVGAGI (reference sequence). The CDR3 bases are TGTGCCAGCAGGGGGGAGTGGAGCTCCTATAATTCACCCCTCCACTTT. It is translated as CASRGEWSSYNSPLHF.

The V call is TRBV4-1, the J call TRBJ2-7, with 7 bases matching TRBD1. The CDR3 is 15 amino acids. With V trimmed by 5 bases and J by 2 bases, 9 bases remained unmatched. The V gene's germline CDR1 is MGHRA and CDR2 YSYEKL. CDR3 DNA: TGCGCCAGCAGCGCCCTTTCGGGACAGCCCTACGAGCAGTACTTC. This codes for CASSALSGQPYEQYF.

This clonotype occurred a few times. The J gene is TRBJ2-2, the V gene TRBV7-6; 7 bases align to TRBD1. Germline loops: CDR1 SGHVS, CDR2 FNYEAQ. The CDR3 is made up of 17 amino acids. Germline trimming cut 3 bases from V and 2 bases from J; bases unmatched to any gene: 9. The CDR3 sequence is CASSFSRQGVNTGELFF. The CDR3 nucleotides read TGTGCCAGCAGCTTTTCTAGACAGGGTGTTAACACCGGGGAGCTGTTTTTT.

This clonotype was seen only a few times. The chain joins TRBV12-3 or TRBV12-4 to TRBJ1-3; maybe TRBD1 (5 bases). The CDR3 contains 14 residues. V lost 6 bases to trimming and J lost 0 bases, with 9 bases between them. CDR3 sequence (DNA): TGTGCCAGCAGAAAAGGGGACTCTGGAAACACCATATATTTT. Protein: CASRKGDSGNTIYF.

The chain combines TRBV10-3 with TRBJ2-7, with D possibly matching TRBD1 (7 bases). V lost 7 bases and J 7 bases, leaving 14 bases between the germline ends. The germline gives CDR1 ENHRY, CDR2 SYGVKD. This CDR3 contains 12 residues. The CDR3 region is CAITGGGSEQYF. As DNA, the CDR3 is TGTGCCATCACAGGGGGAGGCAGTGAGCAGTACTTC.

This sequence joins TRBV2 and TRBJ1-5; D is unresolved. CDR3 size: 14 residues. Trimming left V 5 bases short and J 6 bases short, with 14 bases between. Germline V gene lookup returns CDR1 SNHLY and CDR2 FYNNEI. The CDR3 is CASSLLSGIQPQHF. The CDR3 coding sequence is TGTGCCAGCAGTTTATTGTCGGGGATTCAGCCCCAGCATTTT.

V and J are TRBV29-1 and TRBJ2-5, with a weak D call TRBD2 (7 bases). CDR3 size: 13 residues. With 8 bases removed from V and 0 bases from J, the gap between germline ends came to 13 bases. Germline-derived CDR1 and CDR2 are SQVTM and ANQGSEA. The CDR3 nucleotides are TGCAGCTCTAGGGGGGGGAACCAAGAGACCCAGTACTTC. Protein sequence: CSSRGGNQETQYF. The complete variable domain, with remaining parts taken from reference TRBV29-1 and TRBJ2-5, reads SAVISQKPSRDICQRGTSLTIQCQVDSQVTMMFWYRQQPGQSLTLIATANQGSEATYESGFVIDKFPISRPNLTFSTLTVSNMSPEDSSIYLCSSRGGNQETQYFGPGTRLLVL.

The gene calls are TRBV15 and TRBJ2-2, with D perhaps TRBD2 (6 bases). Germline V CDR1 and CDR2: LNHNV, YYDKDF (reference sequence). V lost 3 bases and J lost 5, with 7 bases in between. The CDR3 covers 13 residues. CDR3 loop: CATSSRETGELFF. The CDR3 nucleotides are TGTGCCACCAGCAGCCGGGAGACCGGGGAGCTGTTTTTT.

In the case of this clonotype: A junction boundary mismatches the germline segment, possibly from a read error. The chain is built from TRBV7-9 and TRBJ2-5; 7 nucleotides agree with TRBD2. CDR1 and CDR2 from the germline V gene are SEHNR and FQNEAQ (reference sequence). The CDR3 consists of 14 residues. The DNA of the CDR3 is TGTGCCAGCAGCTGGAAAGCGGGACCTCCGAAACACCACTTC. This gives the protein CASSWKAGPPKHHF. Looking up the rest from reference TRBV7-9 and TRBJ2-5 gives the full variable domain: DTGVSQNPRHKITKRGQNVTFRCDPISEHNRLYWYRQTLGQGPEFLTYFQNEAQLEKSRLLSDRFSAERPKGSFSTLEIQRTEQGDSAMYLCASSWKAGPPKHHFGPGTRLLVL.

The gene calls are TRBV11-2 and TRBJ2-7; D gene uncertain. From germline, CDR1 is SGHAT and CDR2 FQNNGV. The V end lost 1 base, the J end lost 2 bases, and 9 bases lay between the germline ends. The CDR3 covers 14 residues. CDR3 in amino acids: CASSLVARAYEQYF. In nucleotides, the CDR3 is TGTGCCAGCAGCTTAGTAGCTAGAGCCTACGAGCAGTACTTC.

The V call is TRBV9, the J call TRBJ2-7; 8 nucleotides match TRBD1. The CDR3 has 15 residues. Trimming took 7 bases from V and 3 from J; bases not matched to a gene: 12. Germline V lookup: CDR1 SGDLS, CDR2 YYNGEE. The CDR3 is CASSPPGQGVYEQYF. CDR3 DNA sequence: TGTGCCAGCTCACCACCCGGACAGGGTGTCTACGAGCAGTACTTC.

V gene TRBV25-1 combines with J gene TRBJ1-1; D is ambiguous. The CDR3 has 13 amino acids. Per germline, CDR1 MGHDK and CDR2 SYGVNS. The ends were cut back, 6 bases at V and 7 bases at J, with 15 bases in the middle. The CDR3 nucleotides read TGTGCCAGCAGGGTTTATTGGCAGTTTGAAGCTTTCTTT. Amino acid sequence: CASRVYWQFEAFF.

The CDR3 DNA reads TGCAGTGCTAGAGATCTGGAACAGGGTGGAAACACCATATATTTT. Amino acid sequence: CSARDLEQGGNTIYF. The chain combines TRBV20-1 with TRBJ1-3; TRBD1 is a possible D gene (6 bases). CDR1 and CDR2 from the germline V gene are DFQATT and SNEGSKA (reference sequence). Trimming left V 0 bases short and J 3 bases short, with 12 bases between. This CDR3 contains 15 residues.

This sequence joins TRBV7-9 and TRBJ2-5; no definite D call. The CDR3 contains 14 residues. CDR1 is SEHNR, CDR2 FQNEAQ, per germline (reference sequence). V gave up 3 bases and J gave up 3 bases, with 11 bases separating them. CDR3 in DNA: TGTGCCAGCAGCTTGACGGACCCGGAAGAGACCCAGTACTTC. This sequence encodes CASSLTDPEETQYF.

This chain links TRBV10-3 with TRBJ1-2; TRBD1 agrees at 7 bases. Germline assignment: CDR1 ENHRY and CDR2 SYGVKD. The CDR3 spans 12 residues. V shed 6 bases and J 12 bases; nucleotides not matched to a gene: 10. CDR3 coding DNA: TGTGCCATCAGCGGGACAGACGGGGGCCACACCTTC. Translated, it gives CAISGTDGGHTF.

This clonotype was observed many times. The J gene is TRBJ2-7, the V gene TRBV7-2; D gene unclear. The CDR3 contains 14 residues. V lost 6 bases and J 0 bases, leaving 12 bases between the germline ends. Looked up from germline, CDR1 is SGHTA and CDR2 is FQGNSA. Here the CDR3 reads CASSPSAPSYEQYF. In DNA form, the CDR3 reads TGTGCCAGCAGTCCGTCCGCCCCCTCCTACGAGCAGTACTTC.

The table lists this clonotype with a few counts. The chain has TRBV9 and TRBJ2-5, with D hard to call. Trimming took off 5 bases at V and 0 bases at J, with 14 bases between the two ends. CDR1 is SGDLS, CDR2 YYNGEE, per germline. The CDR3 totals 15 residues. The CDR3 DNA reads as TGTGCCAGCAGTGCGCCCACCCGGGACCAAGAGACCCAGTACTTC. Amino acids: CASSAPTRDQETQYF.

This clonotype was detected a few times. The chain recombines TRBV28 with TRBJ1-4; possibly TRBD1 for D (5 bases). Trimming took off 4 bases at V and 9 bases at J, with 15 bases between the two ends. Germline lookup yields CDR1 MDHEN and CDR2 SYDVKM. This CDR3 is built from 14 residues. In DNA form, the CDR3 reads TGTGCCAGCAGTTCGTTTACTCCAGGGAAAAAACTGTTTTTT. Protein sequence: CASSSFTPGKKLFF.

There are many counts of this clonotype. The chain uses TRBV29-1 and TRBJ1-1; D not resolved. The V gene's germline CDR1 is SQVTM and CDR2 ANQGSEA. Trimming left V 3 bases short and J 2 bases short, with 4 bases between. The CDR3 has 11 residues. CDR3 in amino acids: CSVEANTEAFF. The DNA of the CDR3 is TGCAGCGTTGAGGCAAACACTGAAGCTTTCTTT.

The chain uses TRBV10-3 and TRBJ1-5; 9 bases fit TRBD1. With V trimmed by 4 bases and J by 5 bases, 9 bases remained unmatched. This CDR3 spans 16 amino acids. Per the germline V gene, CDR1 is ENHRY and CDR2 is SYGVKD. CDR3 protein: CAISARGDRDDQPQHF. As DNA, the CDR3 is TGTGCCATCAGTGCTAGGGGGGACAGGGATGATCAGCCCCAGCATTTT.

This chain links TRBV5-4 with TRBJ1-3; D uncertain. V was shortened by 5 bases and J by 2 bases, with 11 bases between the two germline ends. The germline V gene has CDR1 SGHNT and CDR2 YYREEE (reference sequence). This CDR3 region has 14 residues. Written as DNA, the CDR3 is TGTGCCAGCAGTACGTGGAAGGCTGGAAACACCATATATTTT. Translating gives CASSTWKAGNTIYF. Based on the CDR3 plus reference TRBV5-4 and TRBJ1-3, the full variable domain is ETGVTQSPTHLIKTRGQQVTLRCSSQSGHNTVSWYQQALGQGPQFIFQYYREEENGRGNFPPRFSGLQFPNYSSELNVNALELDDSALYLCASSTWKAGNTIYFGEGSWLTVV.

The gene calls are TRBV11-3 and TRBJ2-7; 10 bases align to TRBD2. The CDR3 totals 15 residues. CDR1 is SGHNT, CDR2 YENEEA, per germline. The V segment lost 6 bases and the J segment 2 bases; nucleotides outside the gene matches: 7. The CDR3 bases are TGTGCCAGCAGTTCGGTAGCGGGGGGAACCTACGAGCAGTACTTC. As protein: CASSSVAGGTYEQYF. The full variable domain, its missing parts supplied by reference TRBV11-3 and TRBJ2-7, is EAGVVQSPRYKIIEKKQPVAFWCNPISGHNTLYWYLQNLGQGPELLIRYENEEAVDDSQLPKDRFSAERLKGVDSTLKIQPAELGDSAVYLCASSSVAGGTYEQYFGPGTRLTVT.

The rearrangement links TRBV6-1 to TRBJ2-2, with D possibly matching TRBD2 (5 bases). V was pared by 6 bases and J by 7 bases, with 15 bases between. CDR3 size: 14 residues. CDR1 is MNHNS and CDR2 is SASEGT in the germline V gene. The chain's CDR3 is CASSPEVQDGELFF. The DNA of the CDR3 is TGTGCCAGCAGCCCGGAGGTTCAGGACGGGGAGCTGTTTTTT.

This clonotype was counted many times. The chain links TRBV20-1 to TRBJ1-2; D is undetermined. V was shortened by 6 bases and J by 1 base, with 12 bases between the two germline ends. Germline V gene data show CDR1 as DFQATT and CDR2 as SNEGSKA (reference sequence). The CDR3 is 13 amino acids. DNA for the CDR3: TGCAGTGCCAACCCCGGGTATAACTATGGCTACACCTTC. It yields the protein CSANPGYNYGYTF.

The V call is TRBV5-1, the J call TRBJ1-5; D ambiguous. The CDR3 runs 14 residues. V was pared by 4 bases and J by 3 bases, with 11 bases between. The V gene's germline CDR1 is SGHRS and CDR2 YFSETQ. Here the CDR3 reads CASSPRPFNQPQHF. The CDR3 nucleotides read TGCGCCAGCAGCCCGAGACCGTTCAATCAGCCCCAGCATTTT.